A single sample gave rise to the 5 T cell receptor beta chains below, sequenced in a study of shared clonotypes between healthy human individuals. The protocol was immunoSEQ multiplex PCR, while the TCRdb copy is restricted to in-frame clones and leaves out a portion. The table has over 2,000,000 clones, 80% to 95% seen once; the top ten hold around 1.7%. Positively selected for CCR7, the CD45RO-negative cells used as naive CD8 cells excluded terminally differentiated effector memory CD45RA+ cells. The sequencing sample was made of naive CD8+ T cells from PBMCs. The receptors shown here come from a man between 18 and 29 years old in good health. Some clones in this sample may be carry-over from other donors' samples.

This clone occurred once. The rearrangement uses TRBV18 and TRBJ2-2; 7 bases fit TRBD1. Germline CDR1 reads KGHSH; CDR2 reads LQKENI. Unmatched junction bases numbered 15, after V lost 4 bases and J lost 4 bases. The CDR3 has 18 amino acids. Here the CDR3 DNA reads TGTGCCAGCTCACGGCGCCGAGGGGGACAGTCTTCCACCGGGGAGCTGTTTTTT. Amino acids: CASSRRRGGQSSTGELFF. The entire variable domain, with the rest obtained from reference TRBV18 and TRBJ2-2, is as follows: NAGVMQNPRHLVRRRGQEARLRCSPMKGHSHVYWYRQLPEEGLKFMVYLQKENIIDESGMPKERFSAEFPKEGPSILRIQQVVRGDSAAYFCASSRRRGGQSSTGELFFGEGSRLTVL.

This rearrangement joins TRBV9 to TRBJ1-3; possible D gene TRBD1, 5 bases. V lost 2 bases to trimming and J lost 4 bases, with 10 bases between them. Germline lookup yields CDR1 SGDLS and CDR2 YYNGEE. The CDR3 spans 14 residues. The CDR3 region is CASSVRDGGNTIYF. Here the CDR3 DNA reads TGTGCCAGCAGCGTCCGGGACGGAGGAAACACCATATATTTT.

The chain recombines TRBV9 with TRBJ2-1; D is unclear. The CDR3 is made up of 14 amino acids. V was cut by 4 bases and J by 4 bases, with 12 bases left in between. Per germline, CDR1 SGDLS and CDR2 YYNGEE. CDR3 bases: TGTGCCAGCAGCCCACACAGTGCGTACAATGAGCAGTTCTTC. It yields the protein CASSPHSAYNEQFF.

This chain uses TRBV28 with TRBJ2-7; D gene ambiguous. Trimming took off 9 bases at V and 3 bases at J, with 12 bases between the two ends. The CDR3 runs 12 residues. Germline CDR1 MDHEN, CDR2 SYDVKM. CDR3 nucleotide sequence: TGTGCCAGTGGTACCGATTACTACGAGCAGTACTTC. Protein: CASGTDYYEQYF. Filled out from reference TRBV28 and TRBJ2-7, the complete variable domain reads DVKVTQSSRYLVKRTGEKVFLECVQDMDHENMFWYRQDPGLGLRLIYFSYDVKMKEKGDIPEGYSVSREKKERFSLILESASTNQTSMYLCASGTDYYEQYFGPGTRLTVT.

This clone was counted a single time. The V call is TRBV2, the J call TRBJ2-5; the D gene could be TRBD1 or TRBD2 (6 bases each). CDR1 and CDR2 (germline): SNHLY, FYNNEI. V was trimmed by 3 bases and J by 4 bases, leaving 18 bases between them. The CDR3 contains 16 residues. This CDR3 is CASSEGARGLGETQYF. CDR3 coding DNA: TGTGCCAGCAGTGAGGGGGCGCGGGGTCTAGGAGAGACCCAGTACTTC.